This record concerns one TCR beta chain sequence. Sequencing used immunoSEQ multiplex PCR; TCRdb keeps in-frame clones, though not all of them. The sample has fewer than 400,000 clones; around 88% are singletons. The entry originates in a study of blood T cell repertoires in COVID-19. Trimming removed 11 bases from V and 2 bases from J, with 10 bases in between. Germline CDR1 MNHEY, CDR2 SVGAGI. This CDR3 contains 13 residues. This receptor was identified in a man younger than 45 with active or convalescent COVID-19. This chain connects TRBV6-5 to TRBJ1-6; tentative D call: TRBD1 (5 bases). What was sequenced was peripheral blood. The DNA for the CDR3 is TGTGCCGGGCGGGGCGCCTATAATTCACCCCTCCACTTT. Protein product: CAGRGAYNSPLHF.